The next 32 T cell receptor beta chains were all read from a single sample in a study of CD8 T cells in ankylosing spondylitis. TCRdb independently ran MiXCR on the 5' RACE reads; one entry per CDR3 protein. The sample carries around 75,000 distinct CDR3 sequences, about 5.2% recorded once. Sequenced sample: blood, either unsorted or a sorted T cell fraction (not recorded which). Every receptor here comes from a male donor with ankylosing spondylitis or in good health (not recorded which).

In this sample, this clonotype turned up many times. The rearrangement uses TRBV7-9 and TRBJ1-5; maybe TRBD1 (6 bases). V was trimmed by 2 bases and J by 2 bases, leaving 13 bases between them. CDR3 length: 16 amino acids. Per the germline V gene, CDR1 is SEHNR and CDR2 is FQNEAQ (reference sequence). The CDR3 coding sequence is TGTGCCAGCAGCTTACGGGGGCCAGGTCGCAATCAGCCCCAGCATTTT. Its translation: CASSLRGPGRNQPQHF.

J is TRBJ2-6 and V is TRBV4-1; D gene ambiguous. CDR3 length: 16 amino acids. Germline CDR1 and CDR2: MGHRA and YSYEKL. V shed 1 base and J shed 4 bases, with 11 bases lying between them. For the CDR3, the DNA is TGCGCCAGCAGCCAAGGGGCCCTGGGGGGGGCCAACGTCCTGACTTTC. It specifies CASSQGALGGANVLTF.

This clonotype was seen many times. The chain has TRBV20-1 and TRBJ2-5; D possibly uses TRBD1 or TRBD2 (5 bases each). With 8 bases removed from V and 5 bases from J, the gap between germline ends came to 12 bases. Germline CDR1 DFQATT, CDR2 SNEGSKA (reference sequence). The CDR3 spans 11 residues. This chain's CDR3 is CSPRGVETQYF. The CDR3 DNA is TGCAGTCCCCGAGGGGTTGAGACCCAGTACTTC.

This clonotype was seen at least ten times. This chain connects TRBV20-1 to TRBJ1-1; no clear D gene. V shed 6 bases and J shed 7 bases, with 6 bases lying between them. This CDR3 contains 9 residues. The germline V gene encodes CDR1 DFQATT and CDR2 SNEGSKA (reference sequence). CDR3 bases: TGCAGTGCCCAGTTTGAAGCTTTCTTT. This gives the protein CSAQFEAFF.

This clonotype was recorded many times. The CDR3 nucleotides are TGCAGTGCTTTTCTAGGCAGGGGGCGTGATACGCAGTATTTT. Its protein is CSAFLGRGRDTQYF. The V gene is TRBV20-1, the J gene TRBJ2-3; TRBD1 aligns across 8 bases. CDR3 size: 14 residues. Germline CDR1 and CDR2: DFQATT and SNEGSKA (reference sequence). V was pared by 5 bases and J by 6 bases, with 10 bases of the junction left unmatched.

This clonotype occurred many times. In nucleotides, the CDR3 is TGTGCCAGCAGGCCCGGGGCGGAGAACACTGAAGCTTTCTTT. It is translated as CASRPGAENTEAFF. This sequence joins TRBV6-1 and TRBJ1-1; tentatively, D is TRBD1 (5 bases). The germline V gene has CDR1 MNHNS and CDR2 SASEGT. V lost 6 bases to trimming and J lost 1 base, with 12 bases between them. This CDR3 contains 14 residues.

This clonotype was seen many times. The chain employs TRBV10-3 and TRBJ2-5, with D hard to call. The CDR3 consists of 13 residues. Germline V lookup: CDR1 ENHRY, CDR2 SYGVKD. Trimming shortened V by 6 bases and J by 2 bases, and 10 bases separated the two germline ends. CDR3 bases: TGTGCCATCAGGAGGAACGGACAAGAGACCCAGTACTTC. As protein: CAIRRNGQETQYF.

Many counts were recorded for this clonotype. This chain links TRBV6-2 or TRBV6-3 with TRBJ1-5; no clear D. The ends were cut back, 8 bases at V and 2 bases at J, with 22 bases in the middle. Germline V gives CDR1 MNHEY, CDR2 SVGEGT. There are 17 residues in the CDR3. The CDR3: CASLFSLFEGGNQPQHF. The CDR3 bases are TGTGCCAGCCTGTTTAGTCTTTTTGAGGGAGGCAATCAGCCCCAGCATTTT.

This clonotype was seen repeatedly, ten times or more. The CDR3 loop reads CAWRSGGDYGYTF. In DNA form, the CDR3 reads TGTGCCTGGAGGTCCGGGGGCGACTATGGCTACACCTTC. The genes are TRBV30 and TRBJ1-2, with D maybe TRBD1 (6 bases). The CDR3 contains 13 residues. V lost 3 bases to trimming and J lost 3 bases, with 11 bases between them. CDR1 and CDR2 (germline): GTSNPN, SVGIG (reference sequence).

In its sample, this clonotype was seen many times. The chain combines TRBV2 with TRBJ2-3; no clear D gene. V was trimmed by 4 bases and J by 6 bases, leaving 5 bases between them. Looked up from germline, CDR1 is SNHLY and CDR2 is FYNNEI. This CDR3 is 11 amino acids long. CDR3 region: CASSAWDTQYF. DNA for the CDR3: TGTGCCAGCAGTGCCTGGGATACGCAGTATTTT. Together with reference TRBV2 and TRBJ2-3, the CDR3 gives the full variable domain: EPEVTQTPSHQVTQMGQEVILRCVPISNHLYFYWYRQILGQKVEFLVSFYNNEISEKSEIFDDQFSVERPDGSNFTLKIRSTKLEDSAMYFCASSAWDTQYFGPGTRLTVL.

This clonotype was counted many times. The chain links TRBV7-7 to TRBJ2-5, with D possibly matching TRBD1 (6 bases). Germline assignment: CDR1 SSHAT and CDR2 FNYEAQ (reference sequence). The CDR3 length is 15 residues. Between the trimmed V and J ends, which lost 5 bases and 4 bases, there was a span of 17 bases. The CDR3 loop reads CASSLGRGGRETQYF. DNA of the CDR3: TGTGCCAGCAGCCTAGGTCGAGGGGGTAGAGAGACCCAGTACTTC. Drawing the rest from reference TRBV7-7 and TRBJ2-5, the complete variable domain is GAGVSQSPRYKVTKRGQDVTLRCDPISSHATLYWYQQALGQGPEFLTYFNYEAQPDKSGLPSDRFSAERPEGSISTLTIQRTEQRDSAMYRCASSLGRGGRETQYFGPGTRLLVL.

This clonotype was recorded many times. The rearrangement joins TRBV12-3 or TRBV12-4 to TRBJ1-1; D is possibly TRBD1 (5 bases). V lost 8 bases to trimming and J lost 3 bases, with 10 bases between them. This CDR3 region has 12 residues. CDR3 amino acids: CASVRGYTEAFF. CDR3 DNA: TGTGCCAGCGTCCGGGGCTACACTGAAGCTTTCTTT.

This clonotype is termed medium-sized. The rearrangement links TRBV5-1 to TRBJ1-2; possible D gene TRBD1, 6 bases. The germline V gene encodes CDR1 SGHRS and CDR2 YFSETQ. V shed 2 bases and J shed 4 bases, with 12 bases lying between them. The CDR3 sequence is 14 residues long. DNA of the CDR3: TGCGCCAGCAGCTTACCACAGGGAGGCTATGGCTACACCTTC. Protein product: CASSLPQGGYGYTF.

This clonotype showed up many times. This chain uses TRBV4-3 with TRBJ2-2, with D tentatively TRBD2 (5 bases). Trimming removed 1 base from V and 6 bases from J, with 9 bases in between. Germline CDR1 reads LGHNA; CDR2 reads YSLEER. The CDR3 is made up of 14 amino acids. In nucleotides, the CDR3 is TGCGCCAGCAGCCAAGTGGGGAGTTCCGGGGAGCTGTTTTTT. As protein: CASSQVGSSGELFF.

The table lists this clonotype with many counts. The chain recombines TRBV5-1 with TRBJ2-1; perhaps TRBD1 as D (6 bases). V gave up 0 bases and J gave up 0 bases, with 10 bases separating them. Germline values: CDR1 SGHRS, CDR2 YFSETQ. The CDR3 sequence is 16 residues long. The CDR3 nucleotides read TGCGCCAGCAGCTTGGGTGACAGGAGCTCCTACAATGAGCAGTTCTTC. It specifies CASSLGDRSSYNEQFF.

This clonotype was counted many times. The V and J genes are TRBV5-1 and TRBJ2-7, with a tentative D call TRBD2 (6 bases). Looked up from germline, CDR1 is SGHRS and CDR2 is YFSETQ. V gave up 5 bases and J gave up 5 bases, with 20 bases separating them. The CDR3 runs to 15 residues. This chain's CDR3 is CASRPGGGLENEQYF. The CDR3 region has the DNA TGCGCCAGCAGGCCTGGTGGGGGACTTGAGAACGAGCAGTACTTC.

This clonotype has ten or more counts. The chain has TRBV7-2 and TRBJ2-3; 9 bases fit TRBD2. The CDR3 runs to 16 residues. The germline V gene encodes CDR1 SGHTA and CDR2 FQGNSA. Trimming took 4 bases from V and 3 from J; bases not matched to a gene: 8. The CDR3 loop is CASSSRGGGVTDTQYF. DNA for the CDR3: TGTGCCAGCAGCTCCAGGGGCGGGGGGGTAACAGATACGCAGTATTTT.

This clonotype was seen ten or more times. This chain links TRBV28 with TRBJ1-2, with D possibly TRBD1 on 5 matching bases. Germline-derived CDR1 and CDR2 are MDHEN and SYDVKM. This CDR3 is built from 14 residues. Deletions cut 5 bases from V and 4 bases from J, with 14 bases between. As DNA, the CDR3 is TGTGCCAGCAGTCAAGAAGGACACGTCTATGGCTACACCTTC. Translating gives CASSQEGHVYGYTF.

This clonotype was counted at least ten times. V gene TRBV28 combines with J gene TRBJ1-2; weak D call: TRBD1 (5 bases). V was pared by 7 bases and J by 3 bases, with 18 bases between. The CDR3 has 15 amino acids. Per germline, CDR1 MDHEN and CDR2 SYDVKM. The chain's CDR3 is CASTPFATVHYGYTF. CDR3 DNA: TGTGCCAGCACCCCATTCGCGACAGTACACTATGGCTACACCTTC.

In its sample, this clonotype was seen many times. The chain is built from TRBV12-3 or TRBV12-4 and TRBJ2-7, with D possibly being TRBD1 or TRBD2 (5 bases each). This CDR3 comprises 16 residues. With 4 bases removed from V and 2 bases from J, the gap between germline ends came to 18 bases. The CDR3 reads CASSWSRLMGAYEQYF. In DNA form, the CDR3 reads TGTGCCAGCAGTTGGTCCCGACTAATGGGGGCCTACGAGCAGTACTTC.

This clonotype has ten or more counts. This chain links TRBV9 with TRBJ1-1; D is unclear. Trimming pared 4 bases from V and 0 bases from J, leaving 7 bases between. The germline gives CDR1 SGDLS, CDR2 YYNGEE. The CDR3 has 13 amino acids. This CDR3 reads CASSPQLNTEAFF. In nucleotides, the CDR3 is TGTGCCAGCAGCCCCCAGTTGAACACTGAAGCTTTCTTT. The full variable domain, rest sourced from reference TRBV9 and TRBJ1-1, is DSGVTQTPKHLITATGQRVTLRCSPRSGDLSVYWYQQSLDQGLQFLIQYYNGEERAKGNILERFSAQQFPDLHSELNLSSLELGDSALYFCASSPQLNTEAFFGQGTRLTVV.

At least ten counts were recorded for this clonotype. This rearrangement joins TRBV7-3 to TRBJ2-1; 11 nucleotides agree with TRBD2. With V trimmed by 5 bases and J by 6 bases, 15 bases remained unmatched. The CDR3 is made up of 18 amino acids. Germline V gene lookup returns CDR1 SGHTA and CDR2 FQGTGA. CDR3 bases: TGTGCCAGCAGCCACCCGATCGTTAGCGGGGGGGCGGGCAATGAGCAGTTCTTC. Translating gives CASSHPIVSGGAGNEQFF.

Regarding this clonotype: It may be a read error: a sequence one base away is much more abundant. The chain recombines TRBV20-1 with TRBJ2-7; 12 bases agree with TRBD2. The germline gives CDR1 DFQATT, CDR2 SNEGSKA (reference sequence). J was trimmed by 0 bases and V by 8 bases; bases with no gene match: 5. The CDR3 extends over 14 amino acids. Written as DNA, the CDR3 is TGCAGTACAAAACTAGCGGGGGGCTCCTACGAGCAGTACTTC. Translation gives CSTKLAGGSYEQYF.

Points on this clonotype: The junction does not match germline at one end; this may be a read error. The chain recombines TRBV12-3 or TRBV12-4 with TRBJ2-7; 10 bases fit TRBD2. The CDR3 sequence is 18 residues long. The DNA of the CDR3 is TGTACCAGCTGTTTAGGGCTTAGCGGGGGGTCTAGCTCCTACGAGCAGTACTTC. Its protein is CTSCLGLSGGSSSYEQYF.

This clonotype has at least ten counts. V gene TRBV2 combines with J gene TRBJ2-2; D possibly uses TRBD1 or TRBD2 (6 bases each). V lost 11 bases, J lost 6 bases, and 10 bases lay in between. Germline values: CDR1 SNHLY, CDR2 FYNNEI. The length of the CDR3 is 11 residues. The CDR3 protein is CAGGGSGELFF. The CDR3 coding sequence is TGTGCCGGAGGGGGATCCGGGGAGCTGTTTTTT.

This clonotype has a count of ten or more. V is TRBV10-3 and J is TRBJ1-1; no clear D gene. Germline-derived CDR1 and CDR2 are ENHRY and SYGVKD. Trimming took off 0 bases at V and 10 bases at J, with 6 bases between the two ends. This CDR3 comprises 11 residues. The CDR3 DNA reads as TGTGCCATCAGTGAGTCGACGAGAGCTTTCTTT. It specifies CAISESTRAFF.

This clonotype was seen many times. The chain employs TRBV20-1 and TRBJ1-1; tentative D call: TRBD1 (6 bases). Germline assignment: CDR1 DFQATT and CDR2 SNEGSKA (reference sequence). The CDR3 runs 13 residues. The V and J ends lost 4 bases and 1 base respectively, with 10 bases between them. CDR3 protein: CSATTGSNTEAFF. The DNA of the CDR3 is TGCAGTGCTACAACAGGGTCGAACACTGAAGCTTTCTTT.

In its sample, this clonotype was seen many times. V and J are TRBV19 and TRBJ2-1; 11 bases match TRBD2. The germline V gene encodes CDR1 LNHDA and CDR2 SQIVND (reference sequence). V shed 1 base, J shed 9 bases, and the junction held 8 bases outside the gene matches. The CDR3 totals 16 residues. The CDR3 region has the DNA TGTGCCAGTAGTATAGTTGAGACTAGCGGGGCCGGTGAGCAGTTCTTC. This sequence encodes CASSIVETSGAGEQFF.

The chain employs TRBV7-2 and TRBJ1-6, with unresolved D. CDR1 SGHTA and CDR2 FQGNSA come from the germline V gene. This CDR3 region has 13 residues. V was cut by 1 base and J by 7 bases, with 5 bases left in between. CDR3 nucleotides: TGTGCCAGCAGCTTAGAGCTCAATTCACCCCTCCACTTT. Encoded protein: CASSLELNSPLHF.

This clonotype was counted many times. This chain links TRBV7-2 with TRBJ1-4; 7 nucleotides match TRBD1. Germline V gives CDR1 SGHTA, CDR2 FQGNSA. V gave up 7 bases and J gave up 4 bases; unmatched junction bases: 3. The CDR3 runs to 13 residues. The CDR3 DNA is TGTGCCAGCACCCAGGGGGTTAATGAAAAACTGTTTTTT. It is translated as CASTQGVNEKLFF.

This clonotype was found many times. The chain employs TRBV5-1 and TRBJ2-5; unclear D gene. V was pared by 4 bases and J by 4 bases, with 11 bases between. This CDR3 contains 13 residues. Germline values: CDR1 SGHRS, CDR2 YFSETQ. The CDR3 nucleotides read TGCGCCAGCAGCCCTTTGAATCGAGAGACCCAGTACTTC. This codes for CASSPLNRETQYF.

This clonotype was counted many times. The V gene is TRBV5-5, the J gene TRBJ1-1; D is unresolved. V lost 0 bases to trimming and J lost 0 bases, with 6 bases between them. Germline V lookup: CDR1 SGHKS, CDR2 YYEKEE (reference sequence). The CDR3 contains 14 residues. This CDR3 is CASSLGRVNTEAFF. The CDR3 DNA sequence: TGTGCCAGCAGCTTGGGGAGGGTGAACACTGAAGCTTTCTTT.